This TCR beta chain emerged from a study of cytomegalovirus exposure and HLA in healthy donors. Study overall: There were roughly 110 million unique TCR beta sequences, drawn from about 179 million T cells, in an earlier analysis.

Comment on this clone: No antigen is known for it.

Whole-study findings and limits: The listing of 150 or so TCR beta chains classed them as cytomegalovirus-associated.

Between the trimmed V and J ends, which lost 8 bases and 4 bases, there was a span of 17 bases. The germline CDR1 and CDR2 sequences are MNHNS and SASEGT. The CDR3 length is 14 residues. 60 Vbeta and 13 Jbeta primers were used in PCR. Here immunoSEQ multiplex PCR was the method, and the copy in TCRdb shows in-frame clones only, minus some. The sample records 90,000 to 110,000 clones, 73% being singletons. Likely unrecorded immune exposures existed in these nominally healthy donors. This chain uses TRBV6-1 with TRBJ2-5, with D perhaps matching TRBD2 (5 bases). Sequencing used PBMCs. The source is a middle-aged man in good health and CMV-seronegative. The CDR3, as DNA: TGTGCCAGCTATGAGCGGTCCCTCGGAGAGACCCAGTACTTC. Amino acid sequence: CASYERSLGETQYF.